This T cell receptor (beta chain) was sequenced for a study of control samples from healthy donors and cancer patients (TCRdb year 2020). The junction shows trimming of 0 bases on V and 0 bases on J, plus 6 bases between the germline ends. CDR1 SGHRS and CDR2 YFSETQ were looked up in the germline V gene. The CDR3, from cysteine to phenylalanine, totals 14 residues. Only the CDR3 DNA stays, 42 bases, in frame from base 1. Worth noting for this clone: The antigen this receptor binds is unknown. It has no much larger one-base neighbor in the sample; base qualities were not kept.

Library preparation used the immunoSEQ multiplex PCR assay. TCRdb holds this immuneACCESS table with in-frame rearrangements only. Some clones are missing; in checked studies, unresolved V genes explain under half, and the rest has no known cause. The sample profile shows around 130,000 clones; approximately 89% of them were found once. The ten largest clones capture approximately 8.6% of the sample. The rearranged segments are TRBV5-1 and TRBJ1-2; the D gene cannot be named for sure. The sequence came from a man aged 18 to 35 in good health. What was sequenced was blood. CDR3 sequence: CASSLGAANYGYTF. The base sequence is TGCGCCAGCAGCTTGGGGGCAGCTAACTATGGCTACACCTTC.